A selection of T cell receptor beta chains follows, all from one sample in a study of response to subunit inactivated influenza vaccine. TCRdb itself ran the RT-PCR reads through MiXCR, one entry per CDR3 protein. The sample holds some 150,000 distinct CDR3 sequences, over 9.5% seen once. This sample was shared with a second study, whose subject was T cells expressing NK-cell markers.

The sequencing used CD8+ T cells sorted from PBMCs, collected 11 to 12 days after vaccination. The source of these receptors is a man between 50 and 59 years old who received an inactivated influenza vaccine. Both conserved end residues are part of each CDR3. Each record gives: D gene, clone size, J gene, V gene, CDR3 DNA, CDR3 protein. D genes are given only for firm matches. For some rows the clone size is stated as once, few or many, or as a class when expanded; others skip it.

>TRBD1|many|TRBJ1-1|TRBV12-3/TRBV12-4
TGTGCCAGCAGTGCCACAGGGGAGGGTCCTGAAGCTTTCTTT
CASSATGEGPEAFF
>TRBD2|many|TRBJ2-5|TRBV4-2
TGTGCCAGCAGCCAAGATTCGGACGGGAGGGCCCGGACCCAGTACTTC
CASSQDSDGRARTQYF
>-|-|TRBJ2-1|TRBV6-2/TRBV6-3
TGTGCCAGCAGTTACTATGGAAGTCTTGAGCAGTTCTTC
CASSYYGSLEQFF
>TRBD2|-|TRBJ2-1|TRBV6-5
TGTGCCAGCAGTTACGGCGGGGGGGGGTACAATGAGCAGTTCTTC
CASSYGGGGYNEQFF
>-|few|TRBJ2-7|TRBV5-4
TGTGCCAGCAGCTTGTCCGCTTCCGAGCAGTACTTC
CASSLSASEQYF
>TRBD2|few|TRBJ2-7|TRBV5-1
TGCGCCAGCAGCTGGGGCGAAGCGGGAGGGCCTAGGGAGCAGTACTTC
CASSWGEAGGPREQYF
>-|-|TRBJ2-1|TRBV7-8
TGTGCCAGCAGCCCTTTGGGGGGGGCCAACAATGAGCAGTTCTTC
CASSPLGGANNEQFF
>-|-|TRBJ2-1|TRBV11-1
TGTGCCAGCAGCTTATTTCTAGCAGGAGGTAATGAGCAGTTCTTC
CASSLFLAGGNEQFF
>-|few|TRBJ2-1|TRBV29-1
TGCAGCGTTGAAGATCCTACAGTCTACAATGAGCAGTTCTTC
CSVEDPTVYNEQFF
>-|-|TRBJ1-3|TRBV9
TGTGCCAGCAGCGTAGCAGTCTCTGGAAACACCATATATTTT
CASSVAVSGNTIYF